This T cell receptor (beta chain) was recorded in a study of identical twins (dated by TCRdb to about 2016). About the study as a whole: The study deep-sequenced TCR alpha and beta repertoires from monozygotic twins, unrelated adults of various ages and cord blood to test whether fetal clonotypes persist. To rule out contamination, the twin experiments were replicated at different times with different library preparation protocols.

The library was generated by 5' RACE. The instrument given in TCRdb is Illumina HiSeq 2000. A universal primer binding site was added through template switching, and the final cDNA carried a unique molecular identifier so that TCR cDNA molecules could be counted accurately. Specific primers in the conserved constant-segment region were used to synthesize first-strand cDNA for TCR alpha and beta chains. To control for contamination, every cDNA library carried two barcodes: a SMART-Mk sample barcode plus Illumina barcodes. TruSeq adapter sequences and Illumina sample barcodes were added in two successive PCR steps. The TCR alpha and beta cDNA libraries were sequenced on the Illumina HiSeq platform using custom primers. The published analysis was carried out like this. MiGEC was used to process raw reads and extract unique molecular identifiers, and MiXCR was used to find CDR3 positions. For each individual, recombination models were inferred using an EM algorithm with the repgenHMM and IGoR tools. Shared clonotype analysis was performed with the tcR package in R, normalizing sharing by the product of cloneset sizes. To study raw recombination without the effects of thymic and clonal selection, out-of-frame nonproductive sequences were analyzed. TCRdb ran its own pipeline on the public reads, namely fastp trimming at Q25 and MiXCR clone calling, and kept in-frame beta chains. Each record represents a unique CDR3 protein, reported with the most common genes and DNA among its rows. These V and J calls are TCRdb output, not the study's own analysis. For this sample there are hundreds of thousands of distinct CDR3 sequences; over 20% appear just once. The ten largest account for around 4.5% of the sample.

The paper as a whole reports these results and caveats: Compared with coincidental sharing between unrelated individuals, an excess of low generation-probability sequences was observed among out-of-frame TCR alpha sequences shared between twins. Out-of-frame TCR alpha sharing in monozygotic twins was systematically underestimated by recombination models, whereas sharing between unrelated individuals was in agreement with the recombination models. In beta out-of-frame sequences, excess twin sharing was weaker, because having fewer shared sequences lowered the signal-to-noise ratio. Invariant T cells such as MAIT and iNKT could partly confound zero-insertion analyses, although diverse VJ usage argued against such confounding for most clonotypes. Abundant cord blood beta clonotypes carried fewer insertions; young adult naive repertoires showed a weaker similar trend, while memory repertoires showed none. Because the same donors could not be followed over many years, the conclusions relied on cross-sectional statistical analysis.

Every donor in the study was a healthy Caucasian. The twin cohort comprised three pairs of female monozygotic twins, all aged roughly 18 to 30 years. Peripheral blood mononuclear cells were used as the source from which RNA for TCR libraries was isolated. The CDR3 contains 14 residues, cysteine and phenylalanine counted. The retained sequence is limited to the CDR3, 42 bases, with the frame set at the first base. CDR1 and CDR2, per the germline V gene (reference sequence), are DFQATT and SNEGSKA. The junction shows trimming of 6 bases on V and 4 bases on J, and the gene matches do not reach 10 bases of it. Of note for this clonotype: Its binding antigen is unknown. Base qualities are not at hand, and no much larger clone is one base apart.

The data also belong to a second study, concerning T cells expressing NK-cell markers. As the second paper documents: Eight or nine donors provided sorted CD3+CD56+NKG2C+, CD3+CD56+NKG2C- and CD3+CD56-NKG2C+ T-cell subsets, whose TCR beta-chain repertoires were profiled. Of the eight sequenced donors, seven were found to be HCMV-seropositive and one was found to be HCMV-seronegative. To restrict sorting to alphabetaTCR-expressing T cells, an anti-gammadeltaTCR antibody was added in several experiments. For six donors, the dominant CD3+CD56+NKG2C+ clonotypes were among the top 10 CD8+ clonotypes and accounted for about 1.0-8% of CD8+ T cells. Those dominant clonotypes were again the most abundant among CD3+CD56-NKG2C+ cells in a few donors, at roughly 25-60.1%. It remained unclear whether the expanded NKG2C-expressing T cell clones were specific for HCMV antigens. The eight sequenced donors were randomly selected healthy volunteers, three men and five women. HCMV serostatus was determined by detecting HCMV-specific IgG in serum with a commercial ELISA kit. For over five donors, bulk peripheral blood T-cell repertoires were also sequenced from unsorted PBMC. MIGEC was used to demultiplex reads and group reads by UMI, and MiTCR was used to assemble and quantify clonotypes. To remove erroneous sequences, TCR cDNA sequences were retained only when supported by two or more reads. The tcR package was used for downstream repertoire analysis, and clonotypes were matched across fractions by CDR3 nucleotide sequence plus V segment. VDJmatch was used to annotate antigen specificity against VDJdb, with one amino acid substitution allowed in CDR3.

Recombination joined TRBV20-1 with TRBJ2-3; TRBD2 aligns with 7 central bases. The sequenced sample was PBMCs. The sequence derives from a woman younger than 30 in good health. This receptor carries the CDR3 CSAAGGGDSDTQYF. The sequenced DNA: TGCAGTGCCGCTGGGGGAGGGGACTCAGATACGCAGTATTTT.